The clone carrying this T cell receptor (beta chain) was counted only a few times. The target antigen is unknown. This specimen belongs to a study of CD8 T cells in ankylosing spondylitis. Findings and caveats of the study: Reportedly, matched ankylosing spondylitis synovial fluid was significantly enriched for disease-linked clones. Disease-linked clones were found to be CD8+ and relatively rare in peripheral blood. Ankylosing spondylitis blood seemed to carry a telltale TCR beta motif made of under 10 highly homologous variants.

Quantitative barcoded 5'-RACE was used to prepare TCR beta libraries. TCRdb used MiXCR to reprocess the 5' RACE reads, holding one entry per CDR3 protein. The sample has 250,000 to 350,000 distinct CDR3 sequences, 20% seen once. The germline V gene encodes CDR1 LGHDT and CDR2 YNNKEL (reference sequence). The CDR3 contains 12 residues. V was shortened by 0 bases and J by 8 bases, with 7 bases between the two germline ends. This TCR came from a male donor with ankylosing spondylitis or in good health (not recorded which). The sequenced material came from blood, either unsorted or a sorted T cell fraction (not recorded which). The chain links TRBV3-1 to TRBJ1-2; D gene unclear. The CDR3 loop is CASSQDRRGYTF. For the CDR3, the DNA is TGTGCCAGCAGCCAAGATCGACGGGGCTACACCTTC.